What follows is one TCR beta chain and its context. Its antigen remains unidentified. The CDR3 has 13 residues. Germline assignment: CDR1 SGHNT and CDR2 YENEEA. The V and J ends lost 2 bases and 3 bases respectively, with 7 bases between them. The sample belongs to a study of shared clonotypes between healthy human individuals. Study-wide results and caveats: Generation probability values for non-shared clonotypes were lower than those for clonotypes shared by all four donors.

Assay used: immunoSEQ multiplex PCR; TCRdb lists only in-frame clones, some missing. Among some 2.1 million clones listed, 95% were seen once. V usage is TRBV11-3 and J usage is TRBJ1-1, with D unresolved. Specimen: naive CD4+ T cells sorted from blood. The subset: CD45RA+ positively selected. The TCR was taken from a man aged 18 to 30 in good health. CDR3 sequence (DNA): TGTGCCAGCAGCTTACGGTTGGACACTGAAGCTTTCTTT. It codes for CASSLRLDTEAFF.